This is a list of T cell receptor beta chains from one sample in a study of OX40 agonist ivuxolimab in advanced cancers. Repertoires were generated with immunoSEQ multiplex PCR, while TCRdb's copy carries only in-frame clones and drops some. Among 60,000 to 70,000 clones listed, 87% were seen once. Specimen: CD4+ or CD8+ T cells sorted from blood, collected in a trial of the OX40 agonist ivuxolimab. The source of these receptors is an adult with an advanced solid tumor such as melanoma, head and neck, liver or kidney cancer. CDR3s include the opening cysteine and the closing phenylalanine or tryptophan. D genes are given only for firm matches. Size is omitted from some rows. Given values are once, few, many or a class for expanded clones.

j_call: TRBJ1-1; clone_size: .; d_call: .; v_call: TRBV18; cdr3_aa: CASAPDRNTEAFF; cdr3_nt: TGTGCCAGCGCGCCAGACCGTAACACTGAAGCTTTCTTT
j_call: TRBJ1-1; clone_size: .; d_call: TRBD1; v_call: TRBV6-1; cdr3_aa: CASRGQKIFEAFF; cdr3_nt: TGTGCCAGCAGGGGACAGAAGATCTTTGAAGCTTTCTTT
j_call: TRBJ1-2; clone_size: .; d_call: .; v_call: TRBV7-8; cdr3_aa: CASSLTLSSNYGYTF; cdr3_nt: TGTGCCAGCAGCTTAACACTCAGCTCTAACTATGGCTACACCTTC
j_call: TRBJ2-7; clone_size: .; d_call: .; v_call: TRBV5-4; cdr3_aa: CASSPGRYSYEQYF; cdr3_nt: TGTGCCAGCAGCCCGGGACGGTACTCCTACGAGCAGTACTTC
j_call: TRBJ1-1; clone_size: .; d_call: .; v_call: TRBV19; cdr3_aa: CASNGLGGTTEAFF; cdr3_nt: TGTGCCAGTAACGGTCTGGGGGGGACCACTGAAGCTTTCTTT
j_call: TRBJ1-3; clone_size: .; d_call: TRBD1; v_call: TRBV6-6; cdr3_aa: CASSSDGTAGNTIYF; cdr3_nt: TGTGCCAGCAGTTCCGACGGGACAGCTGGAAACACCATATATTTT
j_call: TRBJ2-1; clone_size: .; d_call: .; v_call: TRBV11-2; cdr3_aa: CASSPGNEQFF; cdr3_nt: TGTGCCAGCAGTCCAGGGAATGAGCAGTTCTTC
j_call: TRBJ1-6; clone_size: .; d_call: .; v_call: TRBV5-1; cdr3_aa: CASSPQPQGSYNSPLHF; cdr3_nt: TGCGCCAGCAGCCCTCAACCCCAGGGATCCTATAATTCACCCCTCCACTTT
j_call: TRBJ2-3; clone_size: .; d_call: TRBD2; v_call: TRBV6-6; cdr3_aa: CASTRRGGGTDTQYF; cdr3_nt: TGTGCCAGCACTCGCCGGGGGGGCGGCACAGATACGCAGTATTTT
j_call: TRBJ1-2; clone_size: few; d_call: .; v_call: TRBV5-1; cdr3_aa: CASSLGANYGYTF; cdr3_nt: TGCGCCAGCAGTCTGGGGGCAAACTATGGCTACACCTTC
j_call: TRBJ1-1; clone_size: .; d_call: .; v_call: TRBV7-2; cdr3_aa: CASSRQVGQMNTEAFF; cdr3_nt: TGTGCCAGCAGCAGACAAGTCGGACAGATGAACACTGAAGCTTTCTTT
j_call: TRBJ1-5; clone_size: .; d_call: TRBD1; v_call: TRBV28; cdr3_aa: CASSQGASNQPQHF; cdr3_nt: TGTGCCAGCAGCCAGGGGGCGAGCAATCAGCCCCAGCATTTT
j_call: TRBJ1-1; clone_size: .; d_call: .; v_call: TRBV7-9; cdr3_aa: CASSQSGVGTEAFF; cdr3_nt: TGTGCCAGCAGCCAGTCCGGGGTAGGCACTGAAGCTTTCTTT
j_call: TRBJ1-6; clone_size: .; d_call: TRBD1; v_call: TRBV2; cdr3_aa: CASSDWGQVNSPLHF; cdr3_nt: TGTGCCAGCAGTGACTGGGGACAGGTCAATTCACCCCTCCACTTT